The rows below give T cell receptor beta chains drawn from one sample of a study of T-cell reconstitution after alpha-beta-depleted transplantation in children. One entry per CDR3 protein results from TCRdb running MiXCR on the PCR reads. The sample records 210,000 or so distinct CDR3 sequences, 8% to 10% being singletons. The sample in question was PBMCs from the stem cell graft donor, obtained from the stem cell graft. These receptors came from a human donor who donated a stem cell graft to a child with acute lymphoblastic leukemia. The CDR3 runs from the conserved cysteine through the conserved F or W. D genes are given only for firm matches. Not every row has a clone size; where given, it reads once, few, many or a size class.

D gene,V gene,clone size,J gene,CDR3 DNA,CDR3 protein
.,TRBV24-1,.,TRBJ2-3,TGTGCCACCAGTGTCACCGATCCACCAGATACGCAGTATTTT,CATSVTDPPDTQYF
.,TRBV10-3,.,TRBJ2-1,TGTGCCACCGAAGAAGAAATTAGGGGCTATGAGCAGTTCTTC,CATEEEIRGYEQFF
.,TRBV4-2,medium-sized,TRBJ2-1,TGTGCCAGCAGCCGCGGAGATGGGGCGGGATACAATGAGCAGTTCTTC,CASSRGDGAGYNEQFF
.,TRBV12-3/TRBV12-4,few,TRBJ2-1,TGTGCCAGCAGTTTTAGGCGGGACATTCATGAGCAGTTCTTC,CASSFRRDIHEQFF
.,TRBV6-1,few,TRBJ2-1,TGTGCCAGCAAGGACGGAACCTACAATGAGCAGTTCTTC,CASKDGTYNEQFF
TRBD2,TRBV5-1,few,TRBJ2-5,TGCGCCAGCGGCCAAACCGGGACTAAGGAGACCCAGTACTTC,CASGQTGTKETQYF
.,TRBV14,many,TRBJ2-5,TGTGCCAGCAGCCAAGACCACGGAGTCCAAGAGACCCAGTACTTC,CASSQDHGVQETQYF
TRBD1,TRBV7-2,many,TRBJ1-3,TGTGCCAGCAGCTTAGCCTTGTCCACAGGGGTTGGAAACACCATATATTTT,CASSLALSTGVGNTIYF
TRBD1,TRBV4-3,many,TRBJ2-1,TGCGCCAGCAGCCAAGTGGTACGGGACAGGGTGACGTTCTTC,CASSQVVRDRVTFF
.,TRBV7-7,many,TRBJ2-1,TGTGCCAGCAGCCGCAGGGCAGGGAACCTCGATGAGCAGTTCTTC,CASSRRAGNLDEQFF
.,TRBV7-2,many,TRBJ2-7,TGTGCCAGCCAGGGGAACACCTACGAGCAGTACTTC,CASQGNTYEQYF
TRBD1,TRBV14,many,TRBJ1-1,TGTGCCAGCAGCCCAGACCGGGACAGGGGGCCCATGAACACTGAAGCTTTCTTT,CASSPDRDRGPMNTEAFF
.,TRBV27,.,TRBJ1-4,TGTGCCAGCAGTTCTTTTGCGGGGGAGGGAAAACTGTTTTTT,CASSSFAGEGKLFF
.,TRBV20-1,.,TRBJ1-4,TGCAGTGCTAGAGATGTCGCCATATCTAATGAAAAACTGTTTTTT,CSARDVAISNEKLFF
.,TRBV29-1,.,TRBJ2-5,TGCAGCGTTAAATTGTACAGCCTAAAAGGGGGAGAGACCCAGTACTTC,CSVKLYSLKGGETQYF
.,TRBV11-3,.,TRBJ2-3,TGTGCCAGCAGCTCGGGACTCCCGCATACGCAGTATTTT,CASSSGLPHTQYF
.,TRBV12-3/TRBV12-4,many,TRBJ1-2,TGTGCCAGCAGTTTCTCCGGGGACTATGGCTACACCTTC,CASSFSGDYGYTF
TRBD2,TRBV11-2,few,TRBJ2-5,TGTGCCAGCAGCTCCCAAATAAGACTAGCGGGGGGCCGGGAGACCCAGTACTTC,CASSSQIRLAGGRETQYF
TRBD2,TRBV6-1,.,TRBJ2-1,TGTGCCAGCAGCTCTTTACCGGGACTAGCGGGGGGGAAGTACAATGAGCAGTTCTTC,CASSSLPGLAGGKYNEQFF
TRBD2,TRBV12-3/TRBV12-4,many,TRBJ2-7,TGTGCCAGCAGTTTAGAGCGGGGGGGCTACGAGCAGTACTTC,CASSLERGGYEQYF
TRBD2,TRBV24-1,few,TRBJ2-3,TGTGCCACCAGTGAGGGTAGCGGGGGGGCCCCAGATACGCAGTATTTT,CATSEGSGGAPDTQYF
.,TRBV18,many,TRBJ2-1,TGTGCCAGCTCACCACTGAGCCAGGGACGGCAGTTCTTC,CASSPLSQGRQFF